One and the same sample provided the 20 T cell receptor beta chains below, sequenced in a study of blood T cell repertoires in COVID-19. TCRdb's table, derived via immunoSEQ multiplex PCR, lists solely in-frame clones and lacks some. The sample lists about 86,000 clones; over 80% were seen once. Material: peripheral blood. These receptors came from a woman older than 75 with active or convalescent COVID-19.

This chain joins TRBV4-3 and TRBJ2-5; tentative D call: TRBD1 (6 bases). The CDR3 is 16 residues long. CDR1 is LGHNA, CDR2 YSLEER, per germline. The V and J ends lost 0 bases and 5 bases respectively, with 16 bases between them. CDR3 DNA sequence: TGCGCCAGCAGCCAAGACACAGGGATTTTTTGGGAGACCCAGTACTTC. Translated: CASSQDTGIFWETQYF.

This sequence joins TRBV3-1 (or the pseudogene TRBV3-2) and TRBJ1-5; D gene uncertain. V gave up 4 bases and J gave up 6 bases, with 22 bases separating them. Germline CDR1 LGHDT, CDR2 YNNKEL (reference sequence). This CDR3 contains 17 residues. CDR3 nucleotide sequence: TGTGCCAGCAGCCCCCTCCCGGCGGGCTCGGCTGTTCAGCCCCAGCATTTT. Protein product: CASSPLPAGSAVQPQHF.

The rearrangement uses TRBV28 and TRBJ1-2; the match to TRBD1 covers 7 bases. The CDR3 runs 14 residues. Germline assignment: CDR1 MDHEN and CDR2 SYDVKM. V trimming: 7 bases; J trimming: 4 bases; junction bases outside the gene matches: 9. The CDR3 region has the DNA TGTGCCAGCATCACACCTGGGACAGCCTATGGCTACACCTTC. Encoded protein: CASITPGTAYGYTF.

V gene TRBV2 combines with J gene TRBJ2-7, with D perhaps TRBD2 (6 bases). V shed 1 base and J shed 6 bases, with 10 bases lying between them. This CDR3 region has 13 residues. Germline V gene data show CDR1 as SNHLY and CDR2 as FYNNEI. The CDR3 protein is CASSEEGRSEQYF. The CDR3 coding sequence is TGTGCCAGCAGTGAAGAGGGGAGGTCCGAGCAGTACTTC. Looking up the rest from reference TRBV2 and TRBJ2-7 gives the full variable domain: EPEVTQTPSHQVTQMGQEVILRCVPISNHLYFYWYRQILGQKVEFLVSFYNNEISEKSEIFDDQFSVERPDGSNFTLKIRSTKLEDSAMYFCASSEEGRSEQYFGPGTRLTVT.

V and J are TRBV4-3 and TRBJ2-2, with D possibly matching TRBD2 (5 bases). With 2 bases removed from V and 0 bases from J, the gap between germline ends came to 10 bases. CDR1 LGHNA and CDR2 YSLEER come from the germline V gene. This CDR3 region has 16 residues. CDR3 region: CASSQLGGSNTGELFF. The CDR3 DNA is TGCGCCAGCAGCCAACTTGGCGGGTCGAACACCGGGGAGCTGTTTTTT.

J is TRBJ2-5 and V is TRBV7-9, with D hard to call. The germline V gene has CDR1 SEHNR and CDR2 FQNEAQ (reference sequence). The CDR3 sequence is 14 residues long. Trimming stripped 2 bases from V and 5 bases from J, with 12 bases between. CDR3 residues: CASSLLITRETQYF. CDR3 sequence (DNA): TGTGCCAGCAGCTTATTAATTACCCGGGAGACCCAGTACTTC.

The rearrangement uses TRBV29-1 and TRBJ1-1, with a tentative D call TRBD1 (5 bases). Germline lookup yields CDR1 SQVTM and CDR2 ANQGSEA. This CDR3 has 13 amino acids. The V end lost 1 base, the J end lost 1 base, and 7 bases lay between the germline ends. Here the CDR3 reads CSVEGGGNTEAFF. The CDR3 DNA is TGCAGCGTTGAAGGCGGGGGGAACACTGAAGCTTTCTTT.

This sequence joins TRBV24-1 and TRBJ2-3, with 10 positions matching TRBD1. V dropped 5 bases and J dropped 3; count of bases not matched to a gene: 4. In germline, CDR1 is KGHDR, CDR2 SFDVKD. This CDR3 spans 15 amino acids. The CDR3 loop is CATSVWTGGTDTQYF. CDR3 nucleotides: TGTGCCACCAGTGTTTGGACAGGGGGTACAGATACGCAGTATTTT.

The V gene is TRBV5-1, the J gene TRBJ1-4; TRBD1 aligns across 8 bases. CDR1 SGHRS and CDR2 YFSETQ come from the germline V gene. CDR3 length equals 13 residues. Losses at the gene ends were 4 bases for V and 6 bases for J; bases not matched to a gene: 2. CDR3 DNA: TGCGCCAGCAGCCCGACAGGGGATGAAAAACTGTTTTTT. Its protein is CASSPTGDEKLFF.

This chain links TRBV9 with TRBJ1-2, with no clear D. The germline CDR1 and CDR2 sequences are SGDLS and YYNGEE. This CDR3 is 15 amino acids long. V was clipped by 0 bases and J by 4 bases, with 13 bases between them. The CDR3 bases are TGTGCCAGCAGCGTAGCTGGAGGGTCGGGCTATGGCTACACCTTC. Protein: CASSVAGGSGYGYTF.

The chain has TRBV19 and TRBJ1-1, with D possibly TRBD1 on 6 matching bases. This CDR3 comprises 18 residues. Germline values: CDR1 LNHDA, CDR2 SQIVND (reference sequence). Between the trimmed V and J ends, which lost 4 bases and 0 bases, there was a span of 21 bases. CDR3 sequence (DNA): TGTGCCAGTAGTACTCTGTTAGCAGGCAGGGACATGAACACTGAAGCTTTCTTT. Its translation: CASSTLLAGRDMNTEAFF.

This chain links TRBV5-1 with TRBJ1-3; no clear D gene. From germline, CDR1 is SGHRS and CDR2 YFSETQ. Deletions cut 0 bases from V and 0 bases from J, with 7 bases between. CDR3 length: 15 amino acids. The CDR3 DNA reads TGCGCCAGCAGCTTGGGGTCGGGCTCTGGAAACACCATATATTTT. Residues: CASSLGSGSGNTIYF.

The V call is TRBV6-5, the J call TRBJ1-4; 9 bases are a match to TRBD1. Germline lookup yields CDR1 MNHEY and CDR2 SVGAGI. The V and J ends lost 6 bases and 8 bases, in that order; junction bases with no gene match: 7. The CDR3 spans 14 residues. The DNA of the CDR3 is TGTGCCAGCAGCGACCGGGACAGGGAAGAAAAACTGTTTTTT. Its protein is CASSDRDREEKLFF.

The J gene is TRBJ1-4, the V gene TRBV19, with a tentative D call TRBD1 (6 bases). Germline V gene sequence: CDR1 LNHDA, CDR2 SQIVND (reference sequence). V was pared by 5 bases and J by 2 bases, with 12 bases between. The CDR3 runs to 15 residues. Here the CDR3 reads CASSWGHLTNEKLFF. The CDR3 bases are TGTGCCAGTAGTTGGGGACACCTTACTAATGAAAAACTGTTTTTT.

V usage is TRBV5-4 and J usage is TRBJ1-3; TRBD1 aligns across 8 bases. Trimming cost V 3 bases and J 3 bases; bases outside gene matches: 11. There are 17 residues in the CDR3. Germline V gives CDR1 SGHNT, CDR2 YYREEE (reference sequence). The CDR3 spells CASSWGGGTGVGNTIYF. CDR3 nucleotides: TGTGCCAGCAGCTGGGGTGGTGGGACAGGTGTTGGAAACACCATATATTTT.

The chain uses TRBV5-1 and TRBJ2-1; no reliable D call. The CDR3 loop spans 12 amino acids. Germline CDR1 is SGHRS and CDR2 is YFSETQ. The V end lost 2 bases, the J end lost 7 bases, and 7 bases lay between the germline ends. CDR3 protein: CASSLGANEQFF. CDR3 in DNA: TGCGCCAGCAGCTTAGGAGCAAATGAGCAGTTCTTC.

The chain has TRBV9 and TRBJ2-1; TRBD2 matches at 11 bases. The CDR3 has 15 amino acids. V dropped 4 bases and J dropped 7; count of bases not matched to a gene: 7. The germline V gene encodes CDR1 SGDLS and CDR2 YYNGEE. For the CDR3, the DNA is TGTGCCAGCAGCCATAGCGGGGGGGAGTGGAATGAGCAGTTCTTC. The encoded protein is CASSHSGGEWNEQFF.

V and J are TRBV5-1 and TRBJ2-3; 14 bases fit TRBD2. Trimming at V came to 4 bases and at J to 0 bases, leaving 4 bases not matched to a gene. From germline, CDR1 is SGHRS and CDR2 YFSETQ. The CDR3 totals 17 residues. The CDR3 sequence is CASSRGLAGGSTDTQYF. CDR3 nucleotides: TGCGCCAGCAGCCGAGGACTAGCGGGGGGCAGCACAGATACGCAGTATTTT.

The rearrangement uses TRBV5-1 and TRBJ2-2, with 8 bases matching TRBD1. The J segment lost 5 bases and the V segment lost 3 bases, leaving 9 bases of the junction unmatched. CDR1 is SGHRS and CDR2 is YFSETQ in the germline V gene. This CDR3 spans 16 amino acids. The CDR3 here is CASSSWTGTGTGELFF. CDR3 nucleotide sequence: TGCGCCAGCAGCTCCTGGACAGGGACCGGGACCGGGGAGCTGTTTTTT.

CDR3 amino acids: CASSLRGLNSPLHF. The CDR3 DNA sequence: TGTGCCAGCAGCCTCAGGGGGCTTAATTCACCCCTCCACTTT. The rearrangement joins TRBV6-2 or TRBV6-3 to TRBJ1-6; 8 bases line up with TRBD1. The germline V gene has CDR1 MNHEY and CDR2 SVGEGT. Unmatched junction bases numbered 4, after V lost 6 bases and J lost 6 bases. The CDR3 spans 14 residues.